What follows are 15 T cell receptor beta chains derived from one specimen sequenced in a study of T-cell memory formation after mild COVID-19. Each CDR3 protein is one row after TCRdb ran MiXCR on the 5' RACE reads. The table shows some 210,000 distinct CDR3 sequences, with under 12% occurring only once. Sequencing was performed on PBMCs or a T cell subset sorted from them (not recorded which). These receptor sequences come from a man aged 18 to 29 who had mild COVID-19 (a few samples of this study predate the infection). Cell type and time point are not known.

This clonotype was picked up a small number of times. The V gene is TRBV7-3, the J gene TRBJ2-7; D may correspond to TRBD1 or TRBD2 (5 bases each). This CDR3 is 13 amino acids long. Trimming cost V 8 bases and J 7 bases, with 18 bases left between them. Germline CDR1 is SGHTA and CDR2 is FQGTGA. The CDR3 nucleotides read TGTGCCAGCGCAGCAGGGTGGGGGTTAGAGCAGTACTTC. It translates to CASAAGWGLEQYF.

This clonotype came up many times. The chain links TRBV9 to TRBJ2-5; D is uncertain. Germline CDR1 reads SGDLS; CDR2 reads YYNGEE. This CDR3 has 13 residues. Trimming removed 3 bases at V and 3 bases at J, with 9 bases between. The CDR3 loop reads CASSGGSEETQYF. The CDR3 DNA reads TGTGCCAGCAGCGGTGGTAGTGAAGAGACCCAGTACTTC.

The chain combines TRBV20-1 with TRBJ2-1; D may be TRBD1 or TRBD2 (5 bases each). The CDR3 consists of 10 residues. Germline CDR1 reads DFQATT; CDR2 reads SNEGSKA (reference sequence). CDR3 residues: CRTGASEQFF. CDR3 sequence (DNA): TGCAGGACCGGGGCCAGTGAGCAGTTCTTC.

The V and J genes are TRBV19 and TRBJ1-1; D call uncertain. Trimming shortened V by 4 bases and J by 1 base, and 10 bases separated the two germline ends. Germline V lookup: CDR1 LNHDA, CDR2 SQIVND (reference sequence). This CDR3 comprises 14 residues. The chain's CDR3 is CASSTPPENTEAFF. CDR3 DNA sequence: TGTGCCAGTAGTACCCCACCGGAGAACACTGAAGCTTTCTTT.

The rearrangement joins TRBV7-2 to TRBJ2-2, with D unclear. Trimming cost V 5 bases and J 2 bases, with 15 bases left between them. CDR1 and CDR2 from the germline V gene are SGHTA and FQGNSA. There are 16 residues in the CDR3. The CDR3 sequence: CASSPRRRTNTGELFF. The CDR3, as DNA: TGTGCCAGCAGCCCACGACGGCGAACAAACACCGGGGAGCTGTTTTTT.

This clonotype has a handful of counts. CDR3 region: CASSWGGQLSNQPQHF. The CDR3 DNA follows: TGTGCCAGCAGTTGGGGGGGGCAGTTGAGCAATCAGCCCCAGCATTTT. The chain joins TRBV6-1 to TRBJ1-5; D perhaps matches TRBD1 (6 bases). Deletions cut 5 bases from V and 1 base from J, with 15 bases between. Germline CDR1 MNHNS, CDR2 SASEGT. CDR3 length: 16 residues.

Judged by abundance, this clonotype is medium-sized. The DNA of the CDR3 is TGCAGTGCCAAGAACTCGGGGGGATACAATGAGCAGTTCTTC. Its protein is CSAKNSGGYNEQFF. The chain has TRBV20-1 and TRBJ2-1, with 7 bases fitting TRBD2. The junction had 9 bases not matched to a gene; V was cut back by 6 bases and J by 4 bases. CDR3 length: 14 residues. The germline gives CDR1 DFQATT, CDR2 SNEGSKA (reference sequence).

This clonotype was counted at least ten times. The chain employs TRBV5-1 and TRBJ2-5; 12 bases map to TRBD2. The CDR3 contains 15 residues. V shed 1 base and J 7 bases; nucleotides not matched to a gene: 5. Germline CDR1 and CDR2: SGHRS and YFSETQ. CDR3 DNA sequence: TGCGCCAGCAGCTTGCTAGCGGGGGGGTCCTCGACCCAGTACTTC. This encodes CASSLLAGGSSTQYF.

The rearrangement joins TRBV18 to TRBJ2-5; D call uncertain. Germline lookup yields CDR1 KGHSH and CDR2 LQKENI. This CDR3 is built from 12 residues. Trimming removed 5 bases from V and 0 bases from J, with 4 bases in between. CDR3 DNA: TGTGCCAGCTCATACGACCAAGAGACCCAGTACTTC. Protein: CASSYDQETQYF.

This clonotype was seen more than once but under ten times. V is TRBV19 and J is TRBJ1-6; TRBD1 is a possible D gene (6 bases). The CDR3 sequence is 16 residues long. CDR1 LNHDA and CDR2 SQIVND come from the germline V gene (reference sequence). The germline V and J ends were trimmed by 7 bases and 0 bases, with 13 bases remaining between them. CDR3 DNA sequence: TGTGCCAGTAAAGGGGGAATAAGCTCCTATAATTCACCCCTCCACTTT. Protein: CASKGGISSYNSPLHF.

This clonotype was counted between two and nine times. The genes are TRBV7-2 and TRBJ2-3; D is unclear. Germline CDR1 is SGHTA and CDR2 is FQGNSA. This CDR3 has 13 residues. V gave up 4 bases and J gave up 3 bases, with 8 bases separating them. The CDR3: CASSSGWTDTQYF. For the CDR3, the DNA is TGTGCCAGCAGCTCGGGTTGGACAGATACGCAGTATTTT.

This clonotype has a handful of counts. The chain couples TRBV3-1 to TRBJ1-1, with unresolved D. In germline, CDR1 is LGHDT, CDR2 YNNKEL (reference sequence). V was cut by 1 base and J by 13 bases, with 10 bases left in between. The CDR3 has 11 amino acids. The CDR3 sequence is CASSQGGKVFF. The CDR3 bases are TGTGCCAGCAGCCAAGGAGGGAAGGTTTTCTTT.

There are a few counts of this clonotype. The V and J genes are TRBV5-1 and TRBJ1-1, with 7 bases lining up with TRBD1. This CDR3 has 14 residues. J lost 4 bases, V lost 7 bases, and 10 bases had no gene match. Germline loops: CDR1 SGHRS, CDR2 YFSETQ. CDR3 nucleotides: TGCGCCAGCGAGTACAGGGGAGGGGGCACTGAAGCTTTCTTT. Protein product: CASEYRGGGTEAFF.

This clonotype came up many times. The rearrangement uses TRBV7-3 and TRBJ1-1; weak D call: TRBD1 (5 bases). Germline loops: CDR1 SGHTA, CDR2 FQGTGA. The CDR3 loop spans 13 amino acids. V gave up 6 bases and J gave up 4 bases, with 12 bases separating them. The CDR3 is CASSPGWGTEAFF. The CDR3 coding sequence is TGTGCCAGCAGTCCAGGGTGGGGCACTGAAGCTTTCTTT. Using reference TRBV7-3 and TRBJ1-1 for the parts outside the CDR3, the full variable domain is GAGVSQTPSNKVTEKGKYVELRCDPISGHTALYWYRQSLGQGPEFLIYFQGTGAADDSGLPNDRFFAVRPEGSVSTLKIQRTERGDSAVYLCASSPGWGTEAFFGQGTRLTVV.

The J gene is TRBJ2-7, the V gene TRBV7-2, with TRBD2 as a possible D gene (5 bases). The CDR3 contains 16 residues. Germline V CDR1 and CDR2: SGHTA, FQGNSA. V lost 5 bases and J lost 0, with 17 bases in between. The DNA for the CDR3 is TGTGCCAGCAGCCTCCTAGGACTTGGGGTCTCCTACGAGCAGTACTTC. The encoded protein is CASSLLGLGVSYEQYF.